Listed here are 8 T cell receptor beta chains from one sample, sequenced in a study of neurological immune-mediated disorders. TCRdb used MiXCR to reprocess the 5' RACE reads, holding one entry per CDR3 protein. The sample shows about 28,000 distinct CDR3 sequences, 10% to 15% of them seen only once. The specimen sequenced was PBMCs. Receptor source: a man aged 55 to 70 in good health.

This clonotype was counted ten times or more. The V and J genes are TRBV28 and TRBJ2-7; 8 nucleotides agree with TRBD2. Germline trimming cut 5 bases from V and 5 bases from J; bases unmatched to any gene: 11. This CDR3 comprises 15 residues. Germline CDR1 MDHEN, CDR2 SYDVKM. CDR3 in amino acids: CASSLPGTRPHEQYF. In nucleotides, the CDR3 is TGTGCCAGCAGTCTCCCCGGGACTAGACCCCACGAGCAGTACTTC.

This clonotype has a count of ten or more. The rearrangement uses TRBV5-1 and TRBJ2-1; the D gene is possibly TRBD1 (6 bases). This CDR3 contains 15 residues. V lost 4 bases and J 4 bases, leaving 15 bases between the germline ends. Germline V CDR1 and CDR2: SGHRS, YFSETQ. The CDR3 DNA reads TGCGCCAGCAGCCCCGGGCAGGGGACATACAATGAGCAGTTCTTC. This translates into CASSPGQGTYNEQFF.

This clonotype was picked up many times. The V and J genes are TRBV3-1 and TRBJ2-1; 8 nucleotides match TRBD2. The germline CDR1 and CDR2 sequences are LGHDT and YNNKEL (reference sequence). This CDR3 region has 15 residues. J lost 0 bases, V lost 6 bases, and 4 bases had no gene match. CDR3 coding DNA: TGTGCCAGCAGTGATGCGGGGGGCTCCTACAATGAGCAGTTCTTC. This encodes CASSDAGGSYNEQFF.

This clonotype was seen ten or more times. This chain joins TRBV15 and TRBJ2-3; 8 bases map to TRBD1. CDR3 length: 16 amino acids. Germline-derived CDR1 and CDR2 are LNHNV and YYDKDF (reference sequence). V lost 1 base to trimming and J lost 1 base; unmatched junction nucleotides: 4. The CDR3 region has the DNA TGTGCCACCAGCAGAGTTGCAGGGGGCGGCACAGATACGCAGTATTTT. Translated, it gives CATSRVAGGGTDTQYF.

This clonotype was counted at least ten times. The chain couples TRBV2 to TRBJ2-1, with 9 bases aligning to TRBD2. Germline V CDR1 and CDR2: SNHLY, FYNNEI. This CDR3 spans 17 amino acids. With V trimmed by 8 bases and J by 8 bases, 19 bases remained unmatched. The CDR3 sequence: CASGLERSGRPRDEQFF. DNA for the CDR3: TGTGCCAGCGGCCTGGAACGGAGCGGGAGGCCCCGCGATGAGCAGTTCTTC. Together with reference TRBV2 and TRBJ2-1, the CDR3 gives the full variable domain: EPEVTQTPSHQVTQMGQEVILRCVPISNHLYFYWYRQILGQKVEFLVSFYNNEISEKSEIFDDQFSVERPDGSNFTLKIRSTKLEDSAMYFCASGLERSGRPRDEQFFGPGTRLTVL.

In this sample, this clonotype turned up many times. This rearrangement joins TRBV20-1 to TRBJ2-7; D is unresolved. The CDR3 is 11 amino acids. V gave up 2 bases and J gave up 4 bases, with 6 bases separating them. Germline lookup yields CDR1 DFQATT and CDR2 SNEGSKA (reference sequence). The CDR3 reads CSARSPYEQYF. CDR3 DNA: TGCAGTGCTAGATCGCCTTACGAGCAGTACTTC.

V gene TRBV12-5 combines with J gene TRBJ2-7; D is perhaps TRBD1 or TRBD2 (5 bases each). The CDR3 is 11 residues long. Trimming cost V 6 bases and J 6 bases, with 9 bases left between them. Germline V gives CDR1 LGHNT, CDR2 FRNRAP. The CDR3 is CASGRGGEQYF. The CDR3 nucleotides are TGTGCTAGTGGCCGGGGCGGCGAGCAGTACTTC.

The table lists this clonotype with many counts. J is TRBJ2-7 and V is TRBV2, with 7 nucleotides matching TRBD1. The CDR3 is 11 amino acids. V shed 8 bases, J shed 6 bases, and the junction held 4 bases outside the gene matches. Per the germline V gene, CDR1 is SNHLY and CDR2 is FYNNEI. CDR3 sequence: CASRTGAEQYF. DNA for the CDR3: TGTGCCAGCCGGACAGGAGCCGAGCAGTACTTC.